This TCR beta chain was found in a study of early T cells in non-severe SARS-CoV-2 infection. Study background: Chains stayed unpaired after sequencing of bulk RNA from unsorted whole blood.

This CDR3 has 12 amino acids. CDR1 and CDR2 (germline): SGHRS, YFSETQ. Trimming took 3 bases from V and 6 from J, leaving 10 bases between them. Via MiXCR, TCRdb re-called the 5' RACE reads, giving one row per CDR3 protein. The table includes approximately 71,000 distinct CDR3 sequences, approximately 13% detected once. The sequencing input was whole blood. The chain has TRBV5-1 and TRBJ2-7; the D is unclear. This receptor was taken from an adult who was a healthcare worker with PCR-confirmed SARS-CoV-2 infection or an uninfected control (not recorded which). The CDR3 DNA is TGCGCCAGCAGCTGGACGTCTGGCGAGCAGTACTTC. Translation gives CASSWTSGEQYF.